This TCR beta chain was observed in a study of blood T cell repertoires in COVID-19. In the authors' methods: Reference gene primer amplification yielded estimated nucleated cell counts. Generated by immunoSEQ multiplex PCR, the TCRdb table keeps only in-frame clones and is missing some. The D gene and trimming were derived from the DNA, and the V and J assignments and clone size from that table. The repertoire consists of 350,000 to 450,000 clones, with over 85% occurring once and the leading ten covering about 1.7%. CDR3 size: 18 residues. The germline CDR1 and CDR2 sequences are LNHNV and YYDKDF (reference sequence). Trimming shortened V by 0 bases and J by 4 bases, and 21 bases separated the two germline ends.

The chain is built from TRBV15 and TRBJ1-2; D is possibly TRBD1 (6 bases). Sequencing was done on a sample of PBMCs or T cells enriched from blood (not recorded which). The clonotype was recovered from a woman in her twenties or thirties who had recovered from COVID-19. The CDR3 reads CATSRDPMSRGRSYGYTF. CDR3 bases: TGTGCCACCAGCAGAGACCCCATGTCCAGGGGCCGGAGCTATGGCTACACCTTC.